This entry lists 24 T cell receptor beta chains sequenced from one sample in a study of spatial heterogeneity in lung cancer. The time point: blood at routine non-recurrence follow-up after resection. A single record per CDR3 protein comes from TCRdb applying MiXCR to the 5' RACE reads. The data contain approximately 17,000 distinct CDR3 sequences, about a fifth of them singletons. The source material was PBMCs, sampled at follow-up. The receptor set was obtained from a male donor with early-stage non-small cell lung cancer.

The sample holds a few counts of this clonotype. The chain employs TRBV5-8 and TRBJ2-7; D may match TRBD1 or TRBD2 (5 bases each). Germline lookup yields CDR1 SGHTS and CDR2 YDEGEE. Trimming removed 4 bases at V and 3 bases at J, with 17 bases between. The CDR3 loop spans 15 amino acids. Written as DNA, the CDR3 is TGTGCCAGCAGCCCAGTGGGGGTTAAGGGCTACGAGCAGTACTTC. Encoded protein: CASSPVGVKGYEQYF.

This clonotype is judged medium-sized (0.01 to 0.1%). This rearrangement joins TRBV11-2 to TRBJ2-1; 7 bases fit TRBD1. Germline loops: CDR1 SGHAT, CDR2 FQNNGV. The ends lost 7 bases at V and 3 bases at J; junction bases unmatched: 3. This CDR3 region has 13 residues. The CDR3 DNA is TGTGCCAGCACCCGGGACAGCTACAATGAGCAGTTCTTC. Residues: CASTRDSYNEQFF. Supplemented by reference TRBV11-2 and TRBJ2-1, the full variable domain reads EAGVAQSPRYKIIEKRQSVAFWCNPISGHATLYWYQQILGQGPKLLIQFQNNGVVDDSQLPKDRFSAERLKGVDSTLKIQPAKLEDSAVYLCASTRDSYNEQFFGPGTRLTVL.

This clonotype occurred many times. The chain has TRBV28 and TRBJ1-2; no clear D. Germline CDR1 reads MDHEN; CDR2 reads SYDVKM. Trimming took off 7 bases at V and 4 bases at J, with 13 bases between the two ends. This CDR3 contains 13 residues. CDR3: CASTPSSVYGYTF. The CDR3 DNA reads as TGTGCCAGCACCCCAAGCTCAGTCTATGGCTACACCTTC.

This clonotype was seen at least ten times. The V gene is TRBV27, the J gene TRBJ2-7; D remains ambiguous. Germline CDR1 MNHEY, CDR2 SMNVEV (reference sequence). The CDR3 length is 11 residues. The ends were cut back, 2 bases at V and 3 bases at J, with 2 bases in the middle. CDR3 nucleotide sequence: TGTGCCAGCAGTTTAGTCTACGAGCAGTACTTC. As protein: CASSLVYEQYF.

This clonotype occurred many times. This CDR3 is CSARLAGGSDTQYF. For the CDR3, the DNA is TGCAGTGCTAGACTAGCGGGGGGATCTGATACGCAGTATTTT. The chain recombines TRBV20-1 with TRBJ2-3; 11 bases line up with TRBD2. The CDR3 is 14 residues long. The V segment lost 2 bases and the J segment 6 bases; nucleotides outside the gene matches: 4. The germline V gene encodes CDR1 DFQATT and CDR2 SNEGSKA (reference sequence).

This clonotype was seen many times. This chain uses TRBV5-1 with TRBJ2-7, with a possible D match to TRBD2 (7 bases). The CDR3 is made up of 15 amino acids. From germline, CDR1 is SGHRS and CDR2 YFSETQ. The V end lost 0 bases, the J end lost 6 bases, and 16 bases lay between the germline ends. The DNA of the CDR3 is TGCGCCAGCAGCTTGGTCCTCAGGGGAGGGAGCGAGCAGTACTTC. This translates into CASSLVLRGGSEQYF.

CDR3 amino acids: CASSPRTGSYEQYF. In DNA form, the CDR3 reads TGTGCCAGCAGTCCACGGACAGGATCCTACGAGCAGTACTTC. The V gene is TRBV6-2 or TRBV6-3, the J gene TRBJ2-7; TRBD1 aligns across 7 bases. Germline V gene data show CDR1 as MNHEY and CDR2 as SVGEGT. V trimming: 5 bases; J trimming: 1 base; junction bases outside the gene matches: 5. This CDR3 spans 14 amino acids.

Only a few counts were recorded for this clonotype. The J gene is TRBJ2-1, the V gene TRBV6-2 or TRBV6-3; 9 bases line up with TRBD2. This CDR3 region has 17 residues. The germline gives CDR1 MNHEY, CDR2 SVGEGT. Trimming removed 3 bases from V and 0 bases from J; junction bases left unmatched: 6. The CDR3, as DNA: TGTGCCAGCAGTTATTTTGCGGGGGGGCCCTCCTACAATGAGCAGTTCTTC. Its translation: CASSYFAGGPSYNEQFF.

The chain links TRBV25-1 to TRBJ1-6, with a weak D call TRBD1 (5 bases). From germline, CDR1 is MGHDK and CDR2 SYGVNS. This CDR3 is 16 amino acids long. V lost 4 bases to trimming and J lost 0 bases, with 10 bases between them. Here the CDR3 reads CASSGGSSSYNSPLHF. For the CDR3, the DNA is TGTGCCAGCAGTGGGGGGTCGAGCTCCTATAATTCACCCCTCCACTTT.

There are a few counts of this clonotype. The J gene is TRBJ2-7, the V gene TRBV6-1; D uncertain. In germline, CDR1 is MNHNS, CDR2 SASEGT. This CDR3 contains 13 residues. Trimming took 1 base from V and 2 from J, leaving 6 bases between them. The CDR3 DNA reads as TGTGCCAGCAGTGAAGGGGCAACCTACGAGCAGTACTTC. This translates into CASSEGATYEQYF.

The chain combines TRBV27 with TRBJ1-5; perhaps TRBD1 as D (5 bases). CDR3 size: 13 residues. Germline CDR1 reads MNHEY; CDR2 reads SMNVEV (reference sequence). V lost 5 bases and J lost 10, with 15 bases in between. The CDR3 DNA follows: TGTGCCAGCAGTCCCGGGGGTGGTGGCCCCCAGCATTTT. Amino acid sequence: CASSPGGGGPQHF.

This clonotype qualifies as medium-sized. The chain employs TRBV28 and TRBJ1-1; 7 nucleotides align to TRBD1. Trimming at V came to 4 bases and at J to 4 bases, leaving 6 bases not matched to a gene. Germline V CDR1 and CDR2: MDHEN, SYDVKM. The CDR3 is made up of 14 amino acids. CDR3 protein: CASSSTGWSTEAFF. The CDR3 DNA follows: TGTGCCAGCAGTTCGACAGGGTGGAGCACTGAAGCTTTCTTT.

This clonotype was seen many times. The CDR3 here is CASSPWGGELFF. The CDR3 DNA reads as TGTGCCAGCAGTCCCTGGGGCGGGGAGCTGTTTTTT. The chain links TRBV12-3 or TRBV12-4 to TRBJ2-2; D gene uncertain. The CDR3 length is 12 residues. V was trimmed by 5 bases and J by 7 bases, leaving 8 bases between them.

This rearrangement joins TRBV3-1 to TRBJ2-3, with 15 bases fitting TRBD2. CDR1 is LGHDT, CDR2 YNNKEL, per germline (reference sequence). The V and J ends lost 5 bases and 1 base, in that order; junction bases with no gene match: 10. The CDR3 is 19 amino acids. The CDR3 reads CASSKGLAGGPGGTDTQYF. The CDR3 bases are TGTGCCAGCAGCAAAGGACTAGCGGGGGGGCCGGGCGGCACAGATACGCAGTATTTT.

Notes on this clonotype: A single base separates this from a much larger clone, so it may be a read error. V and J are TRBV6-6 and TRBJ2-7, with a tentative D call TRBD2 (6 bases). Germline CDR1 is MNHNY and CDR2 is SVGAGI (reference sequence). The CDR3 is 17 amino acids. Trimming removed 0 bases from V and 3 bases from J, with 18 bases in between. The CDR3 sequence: CASSYSSWGEGNYEQYF. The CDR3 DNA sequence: TGTGCCAGCAGTTACTCATCGTGGGGGGAAGGGAACTACGAGCAGTACTTC.

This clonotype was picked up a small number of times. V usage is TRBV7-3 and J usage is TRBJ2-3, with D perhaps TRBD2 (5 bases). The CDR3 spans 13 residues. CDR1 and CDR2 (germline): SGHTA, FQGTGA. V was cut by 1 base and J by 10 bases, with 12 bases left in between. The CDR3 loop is CASSLRVRGPQYF. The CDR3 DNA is TGTGCCAGCAGCTTAAGGGTCCGGGGTCCGCAGTATTTT. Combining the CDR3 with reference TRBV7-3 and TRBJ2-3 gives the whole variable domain GAGVSQTPSNKVTEKGKYVELRCDPISGHTALYWYRQSLGQGPEFLIYFQGTGAADDSGLPNDRFFAVRPEGSVSTLKIQRTERGDSAVYLCASSLRVRGPQYFGPGTRLTVL.

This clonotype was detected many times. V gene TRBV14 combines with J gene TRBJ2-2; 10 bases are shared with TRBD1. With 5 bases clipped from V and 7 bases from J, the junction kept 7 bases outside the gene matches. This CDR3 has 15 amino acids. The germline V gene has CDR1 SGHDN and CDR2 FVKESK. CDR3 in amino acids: CASSSPGDRGGELFF. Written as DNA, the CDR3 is TGTGCCAGCAGCTCCCCAGGGGACAGGGGCGGGGAGCTGTTTTTT.

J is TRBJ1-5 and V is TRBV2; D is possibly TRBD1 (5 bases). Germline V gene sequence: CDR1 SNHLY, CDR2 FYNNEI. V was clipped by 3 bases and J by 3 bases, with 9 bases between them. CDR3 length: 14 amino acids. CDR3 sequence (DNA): TGTGCCAGCAGTGAGAGACAGTTCAATCAGCCCCAGCATTTT. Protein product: CASSERQFNQPQHF.

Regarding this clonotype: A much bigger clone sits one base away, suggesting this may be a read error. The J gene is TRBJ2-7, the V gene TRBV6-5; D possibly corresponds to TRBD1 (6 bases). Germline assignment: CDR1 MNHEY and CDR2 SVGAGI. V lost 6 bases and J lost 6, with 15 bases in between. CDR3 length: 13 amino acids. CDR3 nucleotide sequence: TGTGCCAGCAGCCTACAGGGACCCTGCGAGCAGTACTTC. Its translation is CASSLQGPCEQYF.

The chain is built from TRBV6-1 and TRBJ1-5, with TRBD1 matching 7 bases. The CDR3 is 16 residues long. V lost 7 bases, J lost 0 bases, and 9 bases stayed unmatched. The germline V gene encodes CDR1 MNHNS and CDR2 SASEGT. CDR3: CASTDRARYSNQPQHF. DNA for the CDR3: TGTGCCAGCACAGACAGGGCGAGATATAGCAATCAGCCCCAGCATTTT.

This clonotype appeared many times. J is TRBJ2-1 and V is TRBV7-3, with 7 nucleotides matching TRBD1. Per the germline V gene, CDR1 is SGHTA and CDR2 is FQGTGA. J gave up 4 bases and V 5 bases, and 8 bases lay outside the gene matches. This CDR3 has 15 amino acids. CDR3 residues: CASSPQGREYNEQFF. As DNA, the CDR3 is TGTGCCAGCAGCCCACAGGGGCGAGAATACAATGAGCAGTTCTTC.

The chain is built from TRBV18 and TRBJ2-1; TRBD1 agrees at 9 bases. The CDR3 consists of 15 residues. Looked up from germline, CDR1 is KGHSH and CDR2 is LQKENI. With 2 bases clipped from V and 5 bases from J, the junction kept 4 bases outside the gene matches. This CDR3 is CASSPGTGTNNEQFF. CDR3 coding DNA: TGTGCCAGCTCACCAGGGACAGGGACGAACAATGAGCAGTTCTTC.

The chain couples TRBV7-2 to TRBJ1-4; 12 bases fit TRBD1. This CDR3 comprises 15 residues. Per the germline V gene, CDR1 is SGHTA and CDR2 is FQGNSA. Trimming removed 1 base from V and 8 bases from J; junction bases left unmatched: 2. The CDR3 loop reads CASSLVGTGGEKLFF. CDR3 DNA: TGTGCCAGCAGCTTAGTCGGGACAGGGGGCGAAAAACTGTTTTTT.

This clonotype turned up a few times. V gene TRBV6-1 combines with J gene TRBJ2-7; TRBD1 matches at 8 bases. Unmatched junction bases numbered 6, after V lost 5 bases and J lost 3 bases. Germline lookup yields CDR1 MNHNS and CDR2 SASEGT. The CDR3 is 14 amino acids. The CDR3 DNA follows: TGTGCCAGCAGTCCAGGGGGCGGACGCTACGAGCAGTACTTC. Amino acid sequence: CASSPGGGRYEQYF.